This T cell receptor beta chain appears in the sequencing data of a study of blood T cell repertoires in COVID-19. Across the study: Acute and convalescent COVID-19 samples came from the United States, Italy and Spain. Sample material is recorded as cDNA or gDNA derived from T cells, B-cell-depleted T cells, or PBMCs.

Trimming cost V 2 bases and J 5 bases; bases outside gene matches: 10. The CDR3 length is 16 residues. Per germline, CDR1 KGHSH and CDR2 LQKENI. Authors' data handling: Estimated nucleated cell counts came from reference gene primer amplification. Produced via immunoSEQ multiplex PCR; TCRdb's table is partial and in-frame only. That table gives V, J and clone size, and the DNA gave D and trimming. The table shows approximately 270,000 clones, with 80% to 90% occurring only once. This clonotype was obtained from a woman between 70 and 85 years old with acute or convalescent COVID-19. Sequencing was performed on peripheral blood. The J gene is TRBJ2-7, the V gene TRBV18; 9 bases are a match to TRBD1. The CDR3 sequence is CASSPTSPQGANEQYF. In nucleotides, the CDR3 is TGTGCCAGCTCACCAACATCCCCACAGGGGGCCAACGAGCAGTACTTC.